A single sample gave rise to the 18 T cell receptor beta chains below, sequenced in a study of radiation and T cells in renal cell carcinoma. The data were produced by immunoSEQ multiplex PCR, yet TCRdb's version contains in-frame clones alone and is incomplete. Of about 49,000 clones in the sample, about 80% were seen once. Time point reported: baseline pretreatment blood. The treatment: 15 Gy SBRT to primary tumor, nephrectomy 4 weeks later. The specimen comprised blood, sampled from a patient whose treatment included radiotherapy and nephrectomy. Receptors originate from an older woman with renal cell carcinoma.

J is TRBJ1-2 and V is TRBV18; D unclear. The CDR3 is 14 amino acids. V was cut by 1 base and J by 4 bases, with 10 bases left in between. The germline CDR1 and CDR2 sequences are KGHSH and LQKENI. CDR3 residues: CASSPRQEVYGYTF. The DNA of the CDR3 is TGTGCCAGCTCACCACGCCAAGAAGTCTATGGCTACACCTTC.

This sequence joins TRBV27 and TRBJ1-3; D is uncertain. The CDR3 runs to 14 residues. Per germline, CDR1 MNHEY and CDR2 SMNVEV (reference sequence). V was cut by 7 bases and J by 7 bases, with 17 bases left in between. For the CDR3, the DNA is TGTGCCAGCAAATTAGTGGGCAGTTCGAACACCATATATTTT. Its protein is CASKLVGSSNTIYF.

The chain is built from TRBV5-1 and TRBJ1-2; TRBD1 matches at 9 bases. The CDR3 is made up of 14 amino acids. Trimming took 4 bases from V and 6 from J; bases not matched to a gene: 7. Germline assignment: CDR1 SGHRS and CDR2 YFSETQ. CDR3 protein: CASSPTGGPHGYTF. The CDR3 DNA is TGCGCCAGCAGCCCTACAGGGGGCCCTCATGGCTACACCTTC.

The chain is built from TRBV4-2 and TRBJ1-4, with D tentatively TRBD1 (6 bases). V shed 1 base and J shed 3 bases, with 12 bases lying between them. This CDR3 region has 16 residues. The V gene's germline CDR1 is LGHNA and CDR2 YNFKEQ. CDR3: CASSQGGGTPNEKLFF. The CDR3 DNA follows: TGTGCCAGCAGCCAAGGAGGGGGGACGCCTAATGAAAAACTGTTTTTT.

V usage is TRBV13 and J usage is TRBJ2-1; 7 bases line up with TRBD2. Germline V CDR1 and CDR2: PRHDT, FYEKMQ (reference sequence). V was pared by 5 bases and J by 1 base, with 2 bases of the junction left unmatched. The CDR3 consists of 14 residues. CDR3 nucleotide sequence: TGTGCCAGCAGCCACGGGGGGTCCTACAATGAGCAGTTCTTC. It encodes CASSHGGSYNEQFF. Together with reference TRBV13 and TRBJ2-1, the CDR3 gives the full variable domain: AAGVIQSPRHLIKEKRETATLKCYPIPRHDTVYWYQQGPGQDPQFLISFYEKMQSDKGSIPDRFSAQQFSDYHSELNMSSLELGDSALYFCASSHGGSYNEQFFGPGTRLTVL.

The rearrangement joins TRBV12-2 to TRBJ1-1; whether TRBD1, the table's D call, matches the DNA was not checked. TRBV12-2 is given as a pseudogene. The CDR3 runs to 15 residues. The CDR3 loop reads CASRLERQGGTEAFF. In DNA, the CDR3 is TGTGCAAGTCGCTTAGAGCGGCAGGGGGGAACTGAAGCTTTCTTT.

The J gene is TRBJ2-7, the V gene TRBV28, with unresolved D. CDR3 length: 14 residues. Trimming left V 8 bases short and J 7 bases short, with 21 bases between. Germline loops: CDR1 MDHEN, CDR2 SYDVKM. CDR3 DNA sequence: TGTGCCAGCGGCCCTCACGCGACCTTGAGGGAGCAGTACTTC. Its protein is CASGPHATLREQYF. The entire variable domain, with the rest obtained from reference TRBV28 and TRBJ2-7, is as follows: DVKVTQSSRYLVKRTGEKVFLECVQDMDHENMFWYRQDPGLGLRLIYFSYDVKMKEKGDIPEGYSVSREKKERFSLILESASTNQTSMYLCASGPHATLREQYFGPGTRLTVT.

The CDR3 protein is CASSQDGLAEYNEQFF. The CDR3 DNA sequence: TGCGCCAGCAGCCAAGATGGGCTAGCAGAATACAATGAGCAGTTCTTC. The chain joins TRBV4-3 to TRBJ2-1, with a tentative D call TRBD2 (5 bases). The CDR3 has 16 residues. Germline V gene data show CDR1 as LGHNA and CDR2 as YSLEER. V gave up 0 bases and J gave up 4 bases, with 13 bases separating them.

In its sample, this clone was seen a few times. This chain links TRBV7-8 with TRBJ1-3; 8 bases agree with TRBD1. Per germline, CDR1 SGHVS and CDR2 FQNEAQ. CDR3 size: 15 residues. J lost 4 bases, V lost 5 bases, and 7 bases had no gene match. The CDR3 spells CASSPRTGLGNTIYF. The CDR3, as DNA: TGTGCCAGCAGCCCCCGGACAGGGTTAGGAAACACCATATATTTT.

The chain carries TRBV5-1 and TRBJ1-2; 9 bases are shared with TRBD1. With 8 bases clipped from V and 4 bases from J, the junction kept 15 bases outside the gene matches. CDR3 length equals 16 residues. Germline CDR1 reads SGHRS; CDR2 reads YFSETQ. This chain's CDR3 is CASRGTGSPRGYGYTF. The DNA of the CDR3 is TGCGCCAGTCGGGGGACAGGGTCACCGAGGGGCTATGGCTACACCTTC.

The rearrangement links TRBV7-8 to TRBJ2-3; the match to TRBD2 covers 13 bases. CDR1 is SGHVS and CDR2 is FQNEAQ in the germline V gene. The CDR3 has 18 amino acids. Unmatched junction bases numbered 10, after V lost 7 bases and J lost 0 bases. CDR3 residues: CASTRGLAGTPSTDTQYF. CDR3 nucleotide sequence: TGTGCCAGCACCCGGGGACTAGCGGGGACCCCTAGCACAGATACGCAGTATTTT.

The chain carries TRBV9 and TRBJ2-5; 13 bases agree with TRBD2. The germline V gene has CDR1 SGDLS and CDR2 YYNGEE. There are 16 residues in the CDR3. V lost 4 bases and J lost 4; bases outside the gene matches: 7. In nucleotides, the CDR3 is TGTGCCAGCAGCAGTGGACTAGCGGGGGTGGGAGAGACCCAGTACTTC. It codes for CASSSGLAGVGETQYF.

J is TRBJ1-1 and V is TRBV15; the match to TRBD1 covers 9 bases. CDR1 is LNHNV, CDR2 YYDKDF, per germline (reference sequence). V was clipped by 0 bases and J by 10 bases; unmatched bases: 12. The CDR3 has 16 residues. CDR3: CATSRDRQGVPLGAFF. CDR3 nucleotide sequence: TGTGCCACCAGCAGAGACAGACAGGGGGTACCCTTAGGAGCTTTCTTT.

V gene TRBV4-3 combines with J gene TRBJ2-7; TRBD1 might be the D (6 bases). The CDR3 contains 15 residues. V lost 0 bases and J lost 1, with 10 bases in between. Germline V gene data show CDR1 as LGHNA and CDR2 as YSLEER. In nucleotides, the CDR3 is TGCGCCAGCAGCCAAGATATACAGGGTTCCTACGAGCAGTACTTC. This gives the protein CASSQDIQGSYEQYF.

The chain uses TRBV10-1 and TRBJ2-7; TRBD2 matches 13 bases. The CDR3 runs 16 residues. V shed 9 bases and J 2 bases; nucleotides not matched to a gene: 10. Germline loops: CDR1 WNHNN, CDR2 SYGVQD (reference sequence). The CDR3, as DNA: TGCGCCAGTGACCGGACTAGCGGGAGCCTAACCTACGAGCAGTACTTC. Amino acids: CASDRTSGSLTYEQYF.

This rearrangement joins TRBV7-9 to TRBJ2-7; TRBD1 aligns across 7 bases. J was trimmed by 2 bases and V by 5 bases; bases with no gene match: 6. The CDR3 covers 14 residues. Germline CDR1 SEHNR, CDR2 FQNEAQ (reference sequence). The CDR3 spells CASSPGQEPYEQYF. CDR3 nucleotides: TGTGCCAGCAGCCCAGGACAGGAACCCTACGAGCAGTACTTC.

This rearrangement joins TRBV10-3 to TRBJ2-1; a weak D match, TRBD2 (6 bases). Trimming left V 10 bases short and J 2 bases short, with 15 bases between. CDR1 is ENHRY and CDR2 is SYGVKD in the germline V gene. This CDR3 has 14 residues. In nucleotides, the CDR3 is TGTGCCACACTAAAACGGGAGCCCTACAATGAGCAGTTCTTC. Its protein is CATLKREPYNEQFF.

V is TRBV6-6 and J is TRBJ2-6, with TRBD1 matching over 7 bases. This CDR3 contains 16 residues. The germline V gene encodes CDR1 MNHNY and CDR2 SVGAGI (reference sequence). Trimming cost V 6 bases and J 3 bases; bases outside gene matches: 8. The CDR3 here is CASSLSRGFGANVLTF. Here the CDR3 DNA reads TGTGCCAGCAGCCTTTCCAGGGGGTTTGGGGCCAACGTCCTGACTTTC.